These T cell receptor beta chains were read from a single sample in a study of T cell changes during pregnancy in multiple sclerosis. Clones were read by immunoSEQ multiplex PCR, and TCRdb kept only the in-frame ones, dropping some. Here the sample spans 55,000 to 85,000 clones, around 90% being singletons. Sample: CD4+ T cells from peripheral blood mononuclear cells, taken after pregnancy. The receptor source for this set is a female donor with multiple sclerosis, enrolled in a pregnancy study. Both conserved end residues are trimmed from each CDR3. Each record gives: V gene, J gene, D gene, CDR3 protein. A D gene is named only where the DNA matches it firmly.

V: TRBV2
J: TRBJ1-2
D: TRBD1
CDR3: ASSFLTQGAYT

V: TRBV5-4
J: TRBJ1-4
D: TRBD1
CDR3: ASSLGQGASEKLF

V: TRBV18
J: TRBJ1-2
D: -
CDR3: ASSPDQLSGYT

V: TRBV11-2
J: TRBJ1-5
D: TRBD1
CDR3: ASSLDRGQPQH

V: TRBV11-2
J: TRBJ2-7
D: TRBD2
CDR3: ASSLRGGRNEQY

V: TRBV13
J: TRBJ2-7
D: -
CDR3: ASSLTYFSYEQY

V: TRBV10-3
J: TRBJ2-1
D: TRBD2
CDR3: AISVIATSGNNNEQF

V: TRBV19
J: TRBJ1-3
D: TRBD1
CDR3: ASSIQQGSGNTIY

V: TRBV10-3
J: TRBJ1-1
D: TRBD1
CDR3: AIKGQGGGWTEAF

V: TRBV5-1
J: TRBJ2-5
D: -
CDR3: ASSLGLAGGETQY

V: TRBV2
J: TRBJ2-3
D: -
CDR3: ASRISADTQY

V: TRBV5-1
J: TRBJ1-1
D: -
CDR3: ASTEGVGDGATEAF

V: TRBV19
J: TRBJ1-5
D: -
CDR3: ASSLGHRSGDQPQH

V: TRBV19
J: TRBJ2-1
D: -
CDR3: ARVDCRFYNEQF

V: TRBV7-6
J: TRBJ2-2
D: TRBD1
CDR3: ASSLRNRGRGNTGELF

V: TRBV2
J: TRBJ1-2
D: -
CDR3: ASISRDPQGYGYT

V: TRBV7-9
J: TRBJ2-2
D: -
CDR3: ASSSQGTGELF

V: TRBV10-3
J: TRBJ1-6
D: -
CDR3: AISEADGGSSPLH

V: TRBV9
J: TRBJ1-2
D: -
CDR3: ASSLGGGYT

V: TRBV2
J: TRBJ1-1
D: -
CDR3: ASSVGRGIEAF

V: TRBV19
J: TRBJ1-5
D: TRBD1
CDR3: ASSIPGQGAKPQH

V: TRBV4-1
J: TRBJ1-6
D: TRBD1
CDR3: ASSQGWGQGPSYNSPLH

V: TRBV7-2
J: TRBJ1-1
D: TRBD1
CDR3: ASKAGTGVTEAF

V: TRBV12-2
J: TRBJ2-7
D: -
CDR3: ASRLSSGRGVEQY

V: TRBV5-4
J: TRBJ2-2
D: TRBD2
CDR3: ASSLELAGAGGELF

V: TRBV10-3
J: TRBJ2-7
D: TRBD1
CDR3: AISSSDRALSYEQY

V: TRBV25-1
J: TRBJ1-5
D: TRBD1
CDR3: ASSKGQGQPQH

V: TRBV2
J: TRBJ1-2
D: -
CDR3: ASSFSSEKVGGYT

V: TRBV6-1
J: TRBJ1-1
D: -
CDR3: ASKEGLNTEAF

V: TRBV10-2
J: TRBJ2-3
D: TRBD2
CDR3: ASSTLAGGPDTQY

V: TRBV27
J: TRBJ1-1
D: -
CDR3: ATSLQPPAVTTEAF

V: TRBV5-1
J: TRBJ2-5
D: TRBD2
CDR3: ASTSGRTSGQETQY

V: TRBV2
J: TRBJ1-5
D: -
CDR3: ASKPQSNQPQH

V: TRBV4-1
J: TRBJ2-7
D: -
CDR3: ASSQKQGSEQY

V: TRBV19
J: TRBJ1-5
D: TRBD1
CDR3: ASRWTGARQNQPQH

V: TRBV30
J: TRBJ1-4
D: -
CDR3: AWSIGSEKLF

V: TRBV19
J: TRBJ1-5
D: TRBD1
CDR3: ASSHGTGRGRPQH

V: TRBV6-6
J: TRBJ2-7
D: -
CDR3: ASSYPGGGDEQY

V: TRBV5-1
J: TRBJ1-1
D: -
CDR3: ASSLDTNTEAF

V: TRBV19
J: TRBJ2-1
D: -
CDR3: ASSTSGSFNEQF

V: TRBV7-2
J: TRBJ1-4
D: -
CDR3: ASSSRQDNEKLF

V: TRBV2
J: TRBJ2-2
D: -
CDR3: ASRSTGPPGELF

V: TRBV27
J: TRBJ2-1
D: TRBD1
CDR3: ASGTVTHSYNEQF

V: TRBV5-6
J: TRBJ1-1
D: TRBD1
CDR3: ASSHDRDSGDTEAF

V: TRBV5-5
J: TRBJ2-2
D: TRBD2
CDR3: ASSPGTSGGPRNTGELF

V: TRBV11-2
J: TRBJ2-2
D: -
CDR3: ASNRVSSTGELF

V: TRBV4-2
J: TRBJ1-1
D: -
CDR3: ASSQELARGTEAF

V: TRBV11-2
J: TRBJ2-3
D: -
CDR3: ASSPEGTDTQY

V: TRBV6-6
J: TRBJ1-6
D: TRBD1
CDR3: ASSGRTGDNSPLH

V: TRBV30
J: TRBJ2-2
D: TRBD2
CDR3: AWSVLGLAGGARTNTGELF

V: TRBV2
J: TRBJ2-7
D: TRBD2
CDR3: ASSEMRASGSYEQY